This T cell receptor (beta chain) was retrieved from a study of molecular identifiers for immune sequencing clone quantification. Study observations and caveats: In naive cells, under 1% of molecules belonged to clones above 20 RNA copies, against over 97% in effector cells.

TCRdb redid the calling of the PCR reads with MiXCR, one entry per CDR3 protein. The table includes about 640,000 distinct CDR3 sequences, about 20% detected once. Trimming removed 0 bases at V and 3 bases at J, with 15 bases between. The CDR3 spans 16 residues. Germline CDR1 is LGHNA and CDR2 is YSLEER. Sorting was used to obtain naive CD8 T cells (CD8+CD4-CCR7+CD45RA+). This clonotype was recorded a few times. Its specificity is not known. The sequence came from a human donor in good health. Some libraries in this study had Jurkat cell RNA spiked in. The genes are TRBV4-3 and TRBJ2-7; tentatively, D is TRBD1 (6 bases). The sample comprised naive CD8+ T cells from blood, with Jurkat cell RNA spiked in. Sample subset: FACS-sorted CD8+CD4-CCR7+CD45RA+ naive T cells. CDR3 sequence: CASSQETTGPDYEQYF. CDR3 sequence (DNA): TGCGCCAGCAGCCAAGAGACGACAGGACCAGACTACGAGCAGTACTTC.